The 27 T cell receptor beta chains listed next were all sequenced from one sample in a study of cytomegalovirus exposure and HLA in healthy donors. Amplification used 60 Vbeta primers and 13 Jbeta primers. Assay used: immunoSEQ multiplex PCR; TCRdb lists only in-frame clones, some missing. This repertoire shows 95,000 to 150,000 clones, about four fifths found once; its top ten account for 3.6%. Input material: PBMCs. The receptors come from a woman between 40 and 50 years old in good health and CMV-seropositive.

This chain links TRBV29-1 with TRBJ1-1, with D possibly being TRBD1 (6 bases). The CDR3 totals 13 residues. The germline V and J ends were trimmed by 5 bases and 0 bases, with 10 bases remaining between them. The germline V gene encodes CDR1 SQVTM and CDR2 ANQGSEA. CDR3 protein: CSVRTGMNTEAFF. The DNA of the CDR3 is TGCAGCGTTCGTACAGGGATGAACACTGAAGCTTTCTTT.

This clone occurred once. The chain combines TRBV15 with TRBJ1-1; D not certain. Trimming took 0 bases from V and 1 from J, leaving 9 bases between them. The CDR3 loop spans 15 amino acids. CDR1 and CDR2 from the germline V gene are LNHNV and YYDKDF (reference sequence). The CDR3 spells CATSRDRGWNTEAFF. CDR3 in DNA: TGTGCCACCAGCAGAGATAGAGGGTGGAACACTGAAGCTTTCTTT.

This chain uses TRBV9 with TRBJ2-6, with 8 bases lining up with TRBD1. Germline trimming cut 0 bases from V and 0 bases from J; bases unmatched to any gene: 2. The CDR3 consists of 17 residues. Germline values: CDR1 SGDLS, CDR2 YYNGEE. DNA for the CDR3: TGTGCCAGCAGCGTAGGGGACAGGAGCTCTGGGGCCAACGTCCTGACTTTC. Translating gives CASSVGDRSSGANVLTF.

V gene TRBV7-8 combines with J gene TRBJ2-3, with 7 bases lining up with TRBD2. The CDR3 is 16 amino acids. CDR1 and CDR2 (germline): SGHVS, FQNEAQ. V was pared by 4 bases and J by 7 bases, with 14 bases of the junction left unmatched. CDR3 residues: CASSSLTAGDPYTQYF. The CDR3 DNA reads TGTGCCAGCAGCTCACTGACGGCGGGAGATCCTTATACGCAGTATTTT.

The gene calls are TRBV30 and TRBJ1-2; TRBD1 matches at 7 bases. This CDR3 is 14 amino acids long. CDR1 GTSNPN and CDR2 SVGIG come from the germline V gene (reference sequence). V shed 2 bases, J shed 7 bases, and the junction held 10 bases outside the gene matches. The CDR3 protein is CAWSPGRGVGGYTF. The CDR3 DNA reads TGTGCCTGGAGTCCCGGCAGGGGGGTCGGTGGCTACACCTTC.

The gene calls are TRBV7-3 and TRBJ2-1; TRBD2 is a possible D gene (5 bases). The CDR3 has 14 amino acids. CDR1 is SGHTA and CDR2 is FQGTGA in the germline V gene. Trimming removed 4 bases from V and 6 bases from J, with 13 bases in between. CDR3 loop: CASSSSQEVNEQFF. CDR3 coding DNA: TGTGCCAGCAGCTCGAGTCAGGAGGTCAATGAGCAGTTCTTC.

The chain joins TRBV7-8 to TRBJ2-5; a weak D match, TRBD2 (6 bases). The germline V gene encodes CDR1 SGHVS and CDR2 FQNEAQ. Trimming cost V 1 base and J 0 bases, with 12 bases left between them. CDR3 size: 16 residues. The CDR3 region is CASSLGRAGHQETQYF. DNA of the CDR3: TGTGCCAGCAGCTTAGGCAGGGCGGGGCACCAAGAGACCCAGTACTTC.

The rearrangement joins TRBV28 to TRBJ2-1; 8 nucleotides match TRBD2. J gave up 5 bases and V 6 bases, and 9 bases lay outside the gene matches. Germline loops: CDR1 MDHEN, CDR2 SYDVKM. CDR3 length: 15 residues. DNA for the CDR3: TGTGCCAGCAGCTCGGGGACTAGTATCGACAATGAGCAGTTCTTC. It specifies CASSSGTSIDNEQFF.

This clone was observed a few times. The chain combines TRBV7-3 with TRBJ2-1, with 11 nucleotides matching TRBD2. The CDR3 loop spans 13 amino acids. J was trimmed by 8 bases and V by 5 bases; bases with no gene match: 2. Germline V lookup: CDR1 SGHTA, CDR2 FQGTGA. The CDR3 sequence: CASSKLAGDEQFF. The DNA for the CDR3 is TGTGCCAGCAGCAAACTAGCGGGGGATGAGCAGTTCTTC.

The chain couples TRBV25-1 to TRBJ2-1; 8 bases fit TRBD2. Germline assignment: CDR1 MGHDK and CDR2 SYGVNS. This CDR3 is 17 amino acids long. V was clipped by 2 bases and J by 3 bases; unmatched bases: 9. CDR3 residues: CASSEGSGGPFYNEQFF. The DNA of the CDR3 is TGTGCCAGCAGTGAAGGGTCGGGAGGGCCTTTCTACAATGAGCAGTTCTTC.

This chain links TRBV19 with TRBJ2-5; 9 bases map to TRBD2. V shed 5 bases, J shed 6 bases, and the junction held 10 bases outside the gene matches. The CDR3 has 15 residues. The germline V gene has CDR1 LNHDA and CDR2 SQIVND (reference sequence). CDR3 in amino acids: CASSPGSGSFKTQYF. The CDR3 DNA reads TGTGCCAGTAGTCCGGGTAGCGGGAGTTTCAAGACCCAGTACTTC.

The J gene is TRBJ2-1, the V gene TRBV4-2, with D possibly being TRBD2 (5 bases). Per the germline V gene, CDR1 is LGHNA and CDR2 is YNFKEQ. The CDR3 has 14 residues. V was pared by 2 bases and J by 7 bases, with 12 bases between. The CDR3 region has the DNA TGTGCCAGCAGCCAATATAGGACTCTAAATGAGCAGTTCTTC. Translation gives CASSQYRTLNEQFF.

In this sample, this clone turned up once. The chain has TRBV5-1 and TRBJ2-1; 7 bases are shared with TRBD2. After removal of 2 bases from V and 6 bases from J, the junction contained 8 bases not matched to a gene. This CDR3 region has 15 residues. Germline V CDR1 and CDR2: SGHRS, YFSETQ. The CDR3, as DNA: TGCGCCAGCAGCTTTGGGGCGACTAGCTCCAATGAGCAGTTCTTC. It encodes CASSFGATSSNEQFF.

The chain carries TRBV5-1 and TRBJ1-2; a weak D match, TRBD1 (5 bases). The V gene lost 0 bases and the J gene lost 3 bases, with 12 bases spanning the gap. The CDR3 has 15 residues. Germline CDR1 and CDR2: SGHRS and YFSETQ. The CDR3 DNA is TGCGCCAGCAGCTTGGGGGGCCTCGGTGACTATGGCTACACCTTC. Protein sequence: CASSLGGLGDYGYTF.

The chain links TRBV4-1 to TRBJ1-4, with D perhaps TRBD1 (6 bases). Germline CDR1 reads MGHRA; CDR2 reads YSYEKL. The V end was cut by 7 bases, the J end by 3 bases, with 12 bases between. This CDR3 has 14 residues. In nucleotides, the CDR3 is TGCGCCAGCACCGAAGGGGGGGCTAATGAAAAACTGTTTTTT. Protein product: CASTEGGANEKLFF.

The chain links TRBV11-3 to TRBJ2-5, with TRBD1 matching over 9 bases. V shed 5 bases, J shed 4 bases, and the junction held 8 bases outside the gene matches. Germline loops: CDR1 SGHNT, CDR2 YENEEA. The CDR3 covers 15 residues. The DNA for the CDR3 is TGTGCCAGCAGCAAAGTAACAGGGGGCGGAGAGACCCAGTACTTC. Its translation: CASSKVTGGGETQYF.

The V gene is TRBV21-1, the J gene TRBJ2-3; TRBD2, the table's D call, lacks a check against the DNA. TRBV21-1 is noted as a pseudogene. This CDR3 region has 16 residues. Here the CDR3 reads CASSKRLAGGTDTQYF. The CDR3 coding sequence is TGTGCCAGCAGCAAAAGACTAGCGGGAGGCACAGATACGCAGTATTTT.

This chain joins TRBV5-1 and TRBJ2-3, with D maybe TRBD2 (6 bases). V was trimmed by 0 bases and J by 2 bases, leaving 16 bases between them. Germline assignment: CDR1 SGHRS and CDR2 YFSETQ. The CDR3 runs 17 residues. The CDR3 DNA reads TGCGCCAGCAGCTTGGGGGTCGCTAGCGATTACACAGATACGCAGTATTTT. It encodes CASSLGVASDYTDTQYF.

The V call is TRBV19, the J call TRBJ2-1; 9 bases agree with TRBD2. V shed 10 bases and J 3 bases; nucleotides not matched to a gene: 7. The germline gives CDR1 LNHDA, CDR2 SQIVND (reference sequence). The CDR3 extends over 14 amino acids. The DNA of the CDR3 is TGTGCCACCGGACTAGCGAGAGGCTACAATGAGCAGTTCTTC. Translated, it gives CATGLARGYNEQFF.

The chain recombines TRBV27 with TRBJ1-2; TRBD1 aligns across 11 bases. This CDR3 spans 16 amino acids. CDR1 is MNHEY, CDR2 SMNVEV, per germline (reference sequence). The junction had 13 bases not matched to a gene; V was cut back by 5 bases and J by 8 bases. This chain's CDR3 is CASSPGTGGPQRGYTF. CDR3 DNA sequence: TGTGCCAGCAGTCCCGGGACAGGGGGTCCCCAGCGGGGCTACACCTTC.

This rearrangement joins TRBV11-2 to TRBJ1-1; D is possibly TRBD1 (5 bases). The germline CDR1 and CDR2 sequences are SGHAT and FQNNGV. Trimming stripped 8 bases from V and 0 bases from J, with 10 bases between. The CDR3 contains 13 residues. The CDR3: CASPDRMNTEAFF. CDR3 nucleotide sequence: TGTGCCAGCCCCGACAGAATGAACACTGAAGCTTTCTTT.

The chain links TRBV11-1 to TRBJ1-1; D possibly corresponds to TRBD1 (5 bases). V lost 3 bases and J lost 6, with 11 bases in between. Per germline, CDR1 SGHAT and CDR2 FQDESV (reference sequence). This CDR3 is built from 13 residues. CDR3 DNA sequence: TGTGCCAGCAGCTTCGTTCCGGGGGCTGAAGCTTTCTTT. Translated: CASSFVPGAEAFF. The whole variable domain, filled in from reference TRBV11-1 and TRBJ1-1, reads EAEVAQSPRYKITEKSQAVAFWCDPISGHATLYWYRQILGQGPELLVQFQDESVVDDSQLPKDRFSAERLKGVDSTLKIQPAELGDSAMYLCASSFVPGAEAFFGQGTRLTVV.

CDR3 amino acids: CASSESAGAYNEQFF. Written as DNA, the CDR3 is TGTGCCAGCAGTGAATCAGCGGGAGCCTACAATGAGCAGTTCTTC. The rearrangement joins TRBV6-4 to TRBJ2-1; 8 nucleotides line up with TRBD2. CDR1 and CDR2 from the germline V gene are MRHNA and SNTAGT. The CDR3 spans 15 residues. Trimming took 3 bases from V and 2 from J; bases not matched to a gene: 3.

The V and J genes are TRBV2 and TRBJ1-3; D is unresolved. V gave up 0 bases and J gave up 0 bases, with 6 bases separating them. The CDR3 contains 15 residues. Germline V lookup: CDR1 SNHLY, CDR2 FYNNEI. The CDR3 protein is CASSEASNSGNTIYF. For the CDR3, the DNA is TGTGCCAGCAGTGAAGCTTCCAACTCTGGAAACACCATATATTTT.

The rearrangement uses TRBV9 and TRBJ1-1, with D tentatively TRBD1 (6 bases). This CDR3 is built from 15 residues. Germline CDR1 is SGDLS and CDR2 is YYNGEE. V was cut by 3 bases and J by 0 bases, with 12 bases left in between. CDR3 residues: CASSAQQGMNTEAFF. CDR3 nucleotides: TGTGCCAGCAGCGCCCAACAGGGCATGAACACTGAAGCTTTCTTT.

The genes are TRBV5-1 and TRBJ1-1, with a possible D match to TRBD1 (6 bases). Deletions cut 1 base from V and 2 bases from J, with 12 bases between. Germline V lookup: CDR1 SGHRS, CDR2 YFSETQ. This CDR3 has 15 residues. CDR3 bases: TGCGCCAGCAGCTTGCAGGGACACTACAACACTGAAGCTTTCTTT. Amino acids: CASSLQGHYNTEAFF.

This clone was seen more than once but under ten times. CDR3 bases: TGTGCCAGCAGCTTGGGACTAGCGGAAAACTACGAGCAGTACTTC. Translating it yields CASSLGLAENYEQYF. V usage is TRBV5-5 and J usage is TRBJ2-7, with 9 positions matching TRBD2. J gave up 3 bases and V 0 bases, and 4 bases lay outside the gene matches. The V gene's germline CDR1 is SGHKS and CDR2 YYEKEE (reference sequence). The CDR3 length is 15 residues.